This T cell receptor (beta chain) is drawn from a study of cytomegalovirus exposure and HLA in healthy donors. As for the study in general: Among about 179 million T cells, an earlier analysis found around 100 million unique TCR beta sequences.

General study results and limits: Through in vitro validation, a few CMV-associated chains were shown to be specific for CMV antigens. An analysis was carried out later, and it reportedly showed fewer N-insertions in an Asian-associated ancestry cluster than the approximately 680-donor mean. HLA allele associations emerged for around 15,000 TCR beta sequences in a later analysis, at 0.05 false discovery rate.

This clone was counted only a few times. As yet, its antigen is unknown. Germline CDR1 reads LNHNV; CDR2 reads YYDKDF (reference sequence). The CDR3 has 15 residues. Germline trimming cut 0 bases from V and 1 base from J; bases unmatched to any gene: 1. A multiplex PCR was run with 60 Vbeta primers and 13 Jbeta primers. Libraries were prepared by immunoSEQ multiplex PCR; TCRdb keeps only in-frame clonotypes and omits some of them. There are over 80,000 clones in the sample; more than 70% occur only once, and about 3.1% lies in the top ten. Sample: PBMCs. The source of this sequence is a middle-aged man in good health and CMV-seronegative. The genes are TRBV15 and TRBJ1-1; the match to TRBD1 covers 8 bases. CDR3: CATSREGQGNTEAFF. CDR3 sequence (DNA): TGTGCCACCAGCAGAGAAGGACAGGGGAACACTGAAGCTTTCTTT.